A selection of T cell receptor beta chains follows, all from one sample in a study of Graves' ophthalmopathy and Graves' hyperthyroidism. TCRdb called the multiplex PCR reads again in MiXCR, with one record for every CDR3 protein. The sample records around 40,000 distinct CDR3 sequences, roughly half being singletons. Sample: peripheral blood. The receptors come from an adult man with Graves' ophthalmopathy. Each CDR3 is given with its conserved first and last residue. The D gene is left open where the match is weak. Only some rows state a clone size, as once, few, many or a class for expanded clones.

CDR3aa: CASSFDRVIAGELFF; CDR3nt: TGTGCCAGCAGCTTTGACAGGGTGATCGCCGGGGAGCTGTTTTTT; j_gene: TRBJ2-2; abundance: NA; len: 15; v_gene: TRBV7-9; d_gene: TRBD1
CDR3aa: CASRRTGRRTLHF; CDR3nt: TGCGCCAGCCGGCGGACAGGCCGGAGGACCCTCCACTTT; j_gene: TRBJ1-6; abundance: medium-sized; len: 13; v_gene: TRBV10-1; d_gene: TRBD1
CDR3aa: CASSDRENTEAFF; CDR3nt: TGTGCCAGCAGTGACAGGGAGAACACTGAAGCTTTCTTT; j_gene: TRBJ1-1; abundance: NA; len: 13; v_gene: TRBV12-3/TRBV12-4; d_gene: TRBD1
CDR3aa: CASSTTRSNYGYTF; CDR3nt: TGTGCCAGCTCTACCACTCGGAGCAATTATGGCTACACCTTC; j_gene: TRBJ1-2; abundance: few; len: 14; v_gene: TRBV18; d_gene: NA
CDR3aa: CASRGGLAGDYEQYF; CDR3nt: TGTGCCAGCAGGGGGGGACTAGCGGGGGACTACGAGCAGTACTTC; j_gene: TRBJ2-7; abundance: once; len: 15; v_gene: TRBV28; d_gene: TRBD2
CDR3aa: CASSSPLGTLAGANVLTF; CDR3nt: TGTGCCAGCAGTTCCCCCCTCGGGACACTCGCTGGGGCCAACGTCCTGACTTTC; j_gene: TRBJ2-6; abundance: NA; len: 18; v_gene: TRBV27; d_gene: NA
CDR3aa: CSARDPWGGDLDAETQYF; CDR3nt: TGCAGTGCTAGAGATCCGTGGGGGGGCGATTTGGATGCCGAGACCCAGTACTTC; j_gene: TRBJ2-5; abundance: many; len: 18; v_gene: TRBV20-1; d_gene: NA
CDR3aa: CASRRQGSSLEAFF; CDR3nt: TGTGCCAGTAGAAGACAGGGTAGTAGTCTTGAAGCTTTCTTT; j_gene: TRBJ1-1; abundance: NA; len: 14; v_gene: TRBV19; d_gene: TRBD1
CDR3aa: CAISEGQGKETQYF; CDR3nt: TGTGCCATCAGTGAGGGGCAGGGGAAAGAGACCCAGTACTTC; j_gene: TRBJ2-5; abundance: few; len: 14; v_gene: TRBV10-3; d_gene: NA
CDR3aa: CASSLAAGGVKNIQYF; CDR3nt: TGTGCCAGCAGCTTGGCGGCAGGGGGTGTCAAAAACATTCAGTACTTC; j_gene: TRBJ2-4; abundance: many; len: 16; v_gene: TRBV5-8; d_gene: TRBD1
CDR3aa: CASSIDGTGRNQPQHF; CDR3nt: TGTGCCAGTAGTATAGATGGGACAGGGCGCAATCAGCCCCAGCATTTT; j_gene: TRBJ1-5; abundance: NA; len: 16; v_gene: TRBV19; d_gene: TRBD1
CDR3aa: CVSSPSTANDKLFF; CDR3nt: TGTGTCAGCAGCCCATCAACAGCAAATGACAAACTGTTTTTT; j_gene: TRBJ1-4; abundance: NA; len: 14; v_gene: TRBV4-2; d_gene: NA
CDR3aa: CASSPTDRGQVGTEAF; CDR3nt: TGTGCCAGCAGCCCAACGGACAGGGGGCAAGTAGGCACTGAAGCTTTC; j_gene: TRBJ2-6; abundance: NA; len: 16; v_gene: TRBV11-2; d_gene: TRBD1
CDR3aa: CASSLLTGVGETQYF; CDR3nt: TGTGCCAGCAGTTTGTTAACAGGGGTTGGGGAGACCCAGTACTTC; j_gene: TRBJ2-5; abundance: many; len: 15; v_gene: TRBV12-3/TRBV12-4; d_gene: TRBD1
CDR3aa: CASSLAKGPDTEASF; CDR3nt: TGCGCCAGCAGCTTAGCCAAGGGTCCGGACACTGAAGCTTCCTTT; j_gene: TRBJ1-1; abundance: NA; len: 15; v_gene: TRBV7-8; d_gene: NA